This paragraph covers one TCR beta chain sequence. The CDR3 consists of 16 residues. The V end was cut by 0 bases, the J end by 4 bases, with 15 bases between. Germline V gene data show CDR1 as PRHDT and CDR2 as FYEKMQ (reference sequence). These data belong to a study of T cell responses to AZD1222 COVID-19 vaccine. The method was immunoSEQ multiplex PCR; TCRdb's version includes in-frame clones alone and lacks a portion of them. The data show some 150,000 clones, 82% seen once. The TCR sequence derives from an adult in good health. The gene calls are TRBV13 and TRBJ1-1; the D gene is possibly TRBD1 (5 bases). The sample consisted of peripheral blood, taken on day 0 of MenACWY control vaccination. CDR3 sequence: CASSLGGPGKRTEAFF. The CDR3 coding sequence is TGTGCCAGCAGCTTAGGGGGCCCAGGGAAACGCACTGAAGCTTTCTTT.